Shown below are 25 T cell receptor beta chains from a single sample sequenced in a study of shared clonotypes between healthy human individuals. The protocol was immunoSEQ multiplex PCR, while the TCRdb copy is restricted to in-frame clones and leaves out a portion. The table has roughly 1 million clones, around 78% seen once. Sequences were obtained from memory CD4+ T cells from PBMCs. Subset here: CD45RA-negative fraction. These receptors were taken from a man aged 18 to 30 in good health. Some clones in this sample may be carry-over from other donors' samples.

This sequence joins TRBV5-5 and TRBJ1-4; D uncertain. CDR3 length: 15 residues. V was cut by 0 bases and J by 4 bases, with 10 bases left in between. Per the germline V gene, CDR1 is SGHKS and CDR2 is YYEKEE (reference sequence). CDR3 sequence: CASSLGPQDNEKLFF. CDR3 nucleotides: TGTGCCAGCAGCTTGGGCCCCCAGGATAATGAAAAACTGTTTTTT.

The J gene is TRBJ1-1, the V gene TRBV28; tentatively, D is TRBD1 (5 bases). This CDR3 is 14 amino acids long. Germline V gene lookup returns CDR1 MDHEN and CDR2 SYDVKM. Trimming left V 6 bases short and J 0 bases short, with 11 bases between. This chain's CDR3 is CASRPGALNTEAFF. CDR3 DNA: TGTGCCAGCAGGCCTGGGGCTTTGAACACTGAAGCTTTCTTT.

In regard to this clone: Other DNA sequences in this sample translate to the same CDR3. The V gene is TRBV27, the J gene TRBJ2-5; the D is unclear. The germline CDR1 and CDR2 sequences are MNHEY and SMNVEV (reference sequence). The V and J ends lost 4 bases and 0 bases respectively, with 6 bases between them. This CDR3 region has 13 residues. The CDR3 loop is CASSWRYQETQYF. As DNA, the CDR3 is TGTGCCAGCAGTTGGCGGTACCAAGAGACCCAGTACTTC.

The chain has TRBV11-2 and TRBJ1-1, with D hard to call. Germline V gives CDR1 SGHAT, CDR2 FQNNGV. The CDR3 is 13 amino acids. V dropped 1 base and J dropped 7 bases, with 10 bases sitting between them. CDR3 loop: CASSLGGQDEAFF. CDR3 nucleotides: TGTGCCAGCAGCTTAGGTGGGCAAGATGAAGCTTTCTTT.

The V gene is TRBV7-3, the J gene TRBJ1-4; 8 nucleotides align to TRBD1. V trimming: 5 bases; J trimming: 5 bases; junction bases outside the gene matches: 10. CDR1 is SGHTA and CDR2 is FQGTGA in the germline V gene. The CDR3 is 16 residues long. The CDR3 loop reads CASSRNTRGPNEKLFF. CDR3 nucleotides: TGTGCCAGCAGCAGAAACACCAGGGGGCCAAATGAAAAACTGTTTTTT.

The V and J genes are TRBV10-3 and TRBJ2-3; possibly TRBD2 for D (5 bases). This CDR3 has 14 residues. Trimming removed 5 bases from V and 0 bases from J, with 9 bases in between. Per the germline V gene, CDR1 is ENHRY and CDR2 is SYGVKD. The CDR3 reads CAISSGSSTDTQYF. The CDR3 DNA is TGTGCCATCAGTAGTGGGAGCAGCACAGATACGCAGTATTTT.

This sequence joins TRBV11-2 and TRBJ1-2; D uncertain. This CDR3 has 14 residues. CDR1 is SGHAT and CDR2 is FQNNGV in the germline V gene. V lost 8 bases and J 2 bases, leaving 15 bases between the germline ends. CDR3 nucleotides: TGTGCCAGCCGCCCTGTGGGGAGGAACTATGGCTACACCTTC. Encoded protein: CASRPVGRNYGYTF.

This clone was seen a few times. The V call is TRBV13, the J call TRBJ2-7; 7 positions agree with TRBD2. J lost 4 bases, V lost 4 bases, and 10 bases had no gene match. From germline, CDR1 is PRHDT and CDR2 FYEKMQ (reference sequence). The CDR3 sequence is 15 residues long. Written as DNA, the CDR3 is TGTGCCAGCAGCTCCTACTGGGAGGGGACGTACGAGCAGTACTTC. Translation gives CASSSYWEGTYEQYF. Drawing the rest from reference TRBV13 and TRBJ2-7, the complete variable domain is AAGVIQSPRHLIKEKRETATLKCYPIPRHDTVYWYQQGPGQDPQFLISFYEKMQSDKGSIPDRFSAQQFSDYHSELNMSSLELGDSALYFCASSSYWEGTYEQYFGPGTRLTVT.

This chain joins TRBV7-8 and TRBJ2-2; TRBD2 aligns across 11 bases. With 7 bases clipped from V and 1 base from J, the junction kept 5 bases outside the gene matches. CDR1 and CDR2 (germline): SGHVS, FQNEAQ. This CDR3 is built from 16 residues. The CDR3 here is CASNRGLAGNTGELFF. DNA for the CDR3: TGTGCCAGCAACAGAGGACTAGCGGGGAACACCGGGGAGCTGTTTTTT. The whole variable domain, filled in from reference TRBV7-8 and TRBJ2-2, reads GAGVSQSPRYKVAKRGQDVALRCDPISGHVSLFWYQQALGQGPEFLTYFQNEAQLDKSGLPSDRFFAERPEGSVSTLKIQRTQQEDSAVYLCASNRGLAGNTGELFFGEGSRLTVL.

This CDR3 is CASSYGAGGEETQYF. The CDR3 DNA reads TGTGCCAGCAGTTACGGGGCAGGGGGCGAAGAGACCCAGTACTTC. The chain employs TRBV6-5 and TRBJ2-5, with 8 nucleotides matching TRBD1. After removal of 2 bases from V and 3 bases from J, the junction contained 5 bases not matched to a gene. Germline V gene data show CDR1 as MNHEY and CDR2 as SVGAGI. The CDR3 totals 15 residues.

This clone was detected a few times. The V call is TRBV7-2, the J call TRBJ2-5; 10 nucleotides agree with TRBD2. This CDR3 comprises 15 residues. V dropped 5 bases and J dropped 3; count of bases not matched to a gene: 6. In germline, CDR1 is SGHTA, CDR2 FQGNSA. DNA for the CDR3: TGTGCCAGCAGCACCCGGACTAGCGGTAAAGAGACCCAGTACTTC. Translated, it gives CASSTRTSGKETQYF.

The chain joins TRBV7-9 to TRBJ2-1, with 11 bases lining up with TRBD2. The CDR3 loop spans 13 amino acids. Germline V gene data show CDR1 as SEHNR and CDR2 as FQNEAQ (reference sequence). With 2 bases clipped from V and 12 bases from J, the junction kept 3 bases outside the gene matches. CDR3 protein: CASSLLAGGGQFF. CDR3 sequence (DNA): TGTGCCAGCAGCTTACTAGCGGGAGGTGGGCAGTTCTTC.

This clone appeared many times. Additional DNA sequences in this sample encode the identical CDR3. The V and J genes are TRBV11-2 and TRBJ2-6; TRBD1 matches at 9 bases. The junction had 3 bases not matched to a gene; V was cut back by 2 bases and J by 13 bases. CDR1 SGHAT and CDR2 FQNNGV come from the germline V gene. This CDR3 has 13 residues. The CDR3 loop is CASSLPGQGVLTF. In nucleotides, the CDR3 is TGTGCCAGCAGCTTACCCGGACAGGGGGTCCTGACTTTC.

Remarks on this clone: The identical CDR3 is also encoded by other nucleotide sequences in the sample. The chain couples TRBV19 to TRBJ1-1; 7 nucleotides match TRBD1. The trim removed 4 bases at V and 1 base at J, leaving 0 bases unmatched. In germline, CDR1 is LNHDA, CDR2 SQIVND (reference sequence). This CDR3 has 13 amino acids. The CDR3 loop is CASSRQGNTEAFF. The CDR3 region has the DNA TGTGCCAGTAGTAGACAGGGGAACACTGAAGCTTTCTTT.

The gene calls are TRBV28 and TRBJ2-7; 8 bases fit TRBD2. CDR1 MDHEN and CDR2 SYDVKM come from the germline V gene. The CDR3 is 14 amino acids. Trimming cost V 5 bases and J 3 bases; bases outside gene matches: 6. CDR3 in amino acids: CASSRGLGIYEQYF. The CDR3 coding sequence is TGTGCCAGCAGTAGGGGACTAGGAATCTACGAGCAGTACTTC.

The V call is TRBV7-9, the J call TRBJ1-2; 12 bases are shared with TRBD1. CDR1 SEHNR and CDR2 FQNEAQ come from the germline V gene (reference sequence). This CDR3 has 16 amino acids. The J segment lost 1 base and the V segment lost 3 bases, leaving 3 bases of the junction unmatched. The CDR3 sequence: CASSLGQGAGNYGYTF. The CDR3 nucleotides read TGTGCCAGCAGCTTGGGACAGGGGGCGGGTAACTATGGCTACACCTTC. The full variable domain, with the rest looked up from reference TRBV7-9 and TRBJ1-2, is DTGVSQNPRHKITKRGQNVTFRCDPISEHNRLYWYRQTLGQGPEFLTYFQNEAQLEKSRLLSDRFSAERPKGSFSTLEIQRTEQGDSAMYLCASSLGQGAGNYGYTFGSGTRLTVV.

The CDR3 DNA is TGCAGCGTTGCCGGGACTAGCGGTTACCAAGAGACCCAGTACTTC. It specifies CSVAGTSGYQETQYF. The chain employs TRBV29-1 and TRBJ2-5; 11 positions match TRBD2. The germline CDR1 and CDR2 sequences are SQVTM and ANQGSEA. With 4 bases clipped from V and 0 bases from J, the junction kept 4 bases outside the gene matches. The CDR3 is made up of 15 amino acids.

CDR3 sequence: CASSLGRLYQETQYF. In DNA form, the CDR3 reads TGTGCCAGCAGCTTAGGTAGACTTTACCAAGAGACCCAGTACTTC. This chain joins TRBV7-2 and TRBJ2-5; no clear D gene. From germline, CDR1 is SGHTA and CDR2 FQGNSA. V shed 1 base and J shed 0 bases, with 9 bases lying between them. CDR3 length: 15 amino acids.

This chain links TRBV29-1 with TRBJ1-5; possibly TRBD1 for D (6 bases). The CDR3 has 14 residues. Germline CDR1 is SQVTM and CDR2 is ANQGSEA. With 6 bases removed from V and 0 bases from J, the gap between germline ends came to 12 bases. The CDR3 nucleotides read TGCAGCGTCGCGGACAGTAATAGCAATCAGCCCCAGCATTTT. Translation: CSVADSNSNQPQHF.

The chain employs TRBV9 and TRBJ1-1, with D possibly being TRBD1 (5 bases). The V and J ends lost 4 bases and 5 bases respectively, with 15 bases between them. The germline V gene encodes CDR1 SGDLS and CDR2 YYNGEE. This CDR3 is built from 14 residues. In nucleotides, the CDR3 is TGTGCCAGCAGCTCCTCGGGACGTCGGACTGAAGCTTTCTTT. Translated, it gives CASSSSGRRTEAFF.

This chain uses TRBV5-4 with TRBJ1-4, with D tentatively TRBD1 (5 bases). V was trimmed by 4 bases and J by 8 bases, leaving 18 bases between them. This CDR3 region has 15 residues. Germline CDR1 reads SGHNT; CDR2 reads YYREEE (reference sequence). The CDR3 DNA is TGTGCCAGCAGCGCGGGACCTTCAGGAGGAGAAAAACTGTTTTTT. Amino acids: CASSAGPSGGEKLFF.

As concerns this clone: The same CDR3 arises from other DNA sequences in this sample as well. CDR3 sequence: CASSLPGTGYSNQPQHF. In DNA, the CDR3 is TGTGCCAGCAGTTTACCCGGGACAGGTTATAGCAATCAGCCCCAGCATTTT. The J gene is TRBJ1-5, the V gene TRBV28; TRBD1 agrees at 8 bases. CDR3 length: 17 residues. In germline, CDR1 is MDHEN, CDR2 SYDVKM. Trimming took 2 bases from V and 0 from J; bases not matched to a gene: 6.

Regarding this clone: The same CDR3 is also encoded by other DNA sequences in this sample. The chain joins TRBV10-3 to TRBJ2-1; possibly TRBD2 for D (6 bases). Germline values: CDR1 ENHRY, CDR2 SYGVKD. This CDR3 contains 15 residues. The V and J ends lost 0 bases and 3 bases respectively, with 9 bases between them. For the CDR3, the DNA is TGTGCCATCAGTGAGTCTGGGGGAGGCTACAATGAGCAGTTCTTC. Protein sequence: CAISESGGGYNEQFF.

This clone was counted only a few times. For the CDR3, the DNA is TGCGGGGGGCGAGCTAATGAAAAACTGTTTTTT. Its translation: CGGRANEKLFF. The rearrangement links TRBV20-1 to TRBJ1-4; the D gene is possibly TRBD1 (6 bases). The germline CDR1 and CDR2 sequences are DFQATT and SNEGSKA (reference sequence). CDR3 size: 11 residues.

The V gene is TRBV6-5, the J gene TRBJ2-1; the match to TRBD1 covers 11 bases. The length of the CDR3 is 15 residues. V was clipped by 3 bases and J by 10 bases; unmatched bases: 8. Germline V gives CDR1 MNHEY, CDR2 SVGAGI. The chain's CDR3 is CASSYRGQGEREQFF. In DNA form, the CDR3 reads TGTGCCAGCAGTTATAGGGGACAGGGGGAGAGGGAGCAGTTCTTC.